This entry features one T cell receptor (beta chain) sequence. The data were produced by immunoSEQ multiplex PCR, yet TCRdb's version contains in-frame clones alone and is incomplete. The sample holds more than 140,000 clones, approximately 94% seen once. The germline gives CDR1 SQVTM, CDR2 ANQGSEA. V shed 6 bases, J shed 3 bases, and the junction held 5 bases outside the gene matches. The CDR3 length is 13 residues. This specimen comes from a study of control samples from healthy donors and cancer patients. The chain is built from TRBV29-1 and TRBJ1-5; 7 nucleotides match TRBD1. The TCR was taken from a man aged 35 to 55 in good health. Sequenced sample: blood. This CDR3 reads CSVMDRSNQPQHF. In DNA form, the CDR3 reads TGCAGCGTGATGGACAGGTCCAATCAGCCCCAGCATTTT.